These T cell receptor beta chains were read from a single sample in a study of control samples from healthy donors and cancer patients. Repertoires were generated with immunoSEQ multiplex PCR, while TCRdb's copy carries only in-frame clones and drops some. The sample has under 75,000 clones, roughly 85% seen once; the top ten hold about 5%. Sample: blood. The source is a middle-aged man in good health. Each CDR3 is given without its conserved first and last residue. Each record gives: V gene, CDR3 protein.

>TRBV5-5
ASSVDRVTERYNEQF
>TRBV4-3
ASSLTDRGHEKLF
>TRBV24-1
ATSVLRGRVIF
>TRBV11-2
ASSPRDRTYEQY
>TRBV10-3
AIRDRTDEQF
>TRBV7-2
ASSLTGASQPQH
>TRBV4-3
ASSQGAAAASPLH
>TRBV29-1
SVTGEAGRLSYEQY
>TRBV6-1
ASSDRNSNQPQH
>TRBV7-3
ASSSPRGFLY
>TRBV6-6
ASSYSSGAF
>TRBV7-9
ASTSYPGQGDTEAF
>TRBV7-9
ASGGSNQPQH
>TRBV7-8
ASSSRQGRGTEAF
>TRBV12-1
ASSFASAGFYNEQF
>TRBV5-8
ASSLAGRSINTGELF
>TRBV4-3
ASSPAPSYEQY
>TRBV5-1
ASSLRPESNQPQH
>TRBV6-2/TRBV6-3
ASSYGVAGGFYEQY
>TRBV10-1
ARGAWTEAF
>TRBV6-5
ASRPGPVGYT
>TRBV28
ASSLAGPYEQY
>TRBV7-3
ASSLTSGDTEAF
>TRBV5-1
ASSFGWGSYEQY
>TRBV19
ASSIGTGPYEAF
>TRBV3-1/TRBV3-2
ASSRTYGTAMNTEAF
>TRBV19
ASSNPGHNSNQPQH
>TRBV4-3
ASSQDIAVNEQF
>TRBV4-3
ASSQGTAGANVLT
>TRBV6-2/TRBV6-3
ASSYSMPNGGSPLH
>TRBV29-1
SVEGIYGYT
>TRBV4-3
ASSPDGDRPQH
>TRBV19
ASSIGGTVSHEQF
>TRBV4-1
ASSQAGYGVGYT
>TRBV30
ALRTESTDTQY
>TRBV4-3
ASRADLAAYNEQF
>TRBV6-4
ASNPDSDAGELF
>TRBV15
ATSRESRGESEKLF
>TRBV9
ASSVGTDSKPY
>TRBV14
ASSPIPWDTGELF
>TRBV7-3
ASSLFRGGYNEQF
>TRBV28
ASSLDDGDRGTQPQH
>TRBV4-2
ASTDSQQGGTEAF
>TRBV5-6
ASSLRSSGAGGEQF
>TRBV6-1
ASSEEVAGNYEQY
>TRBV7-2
ATPAGGESSYEQY
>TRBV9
ASSASGDTEAF
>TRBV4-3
ASSQVQDSANYGYT
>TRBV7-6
ASSPAVSSSYNSPLH
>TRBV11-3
ASGGGQGGYEQY
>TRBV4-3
ASSPGQGGYNEQF
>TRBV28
ASSQAGGAANEQF
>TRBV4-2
ASSQREGRTDTQY
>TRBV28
ASSLGGMNTEAF
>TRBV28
ASSLPGQGSYT
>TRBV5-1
ASSTDRTPEAF
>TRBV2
ASSERGIIQY
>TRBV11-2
ASSLGPRAPYEQY
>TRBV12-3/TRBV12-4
ASGYLGYEQY